One and the same sample provided the 15 T cell receptor beta chains below, sequenced in a study of CD8 T cells in Susac syndrome (dated by TCRdb to between 2017 and 2020). The library was obtained by the immunoSEQ multiplex PCR assay. RNA was extracted using the RNeasy kit, and about 0.5 to 1 ug of the RNA was reverse transcribed with random hexamers. In-frame beta chains were kept once TCRdb had trimmed the public reads at Q25 with fastp and called clones with MiXCR. Each entry is one CDR3 protein sequence, shown with its most common DNA and genes. Counted in this sample were about 200,000 distinct CDR3 sequences; roughly 94% of them appeared once. Of the sample, approximately 0.08% is held by the ten largest clones. The sequenced sample was CD4+ T cells from PBMCs. Every receptor here comes from a human donor with multiple sclerosis.

The chain links TRBV12-3 or TRBV12-4 to TRBJ2-1, with a weak D call TRBD2 (6 bases). This CDR3 is built from 15 residues. Trimming removed 3 bases from V and 2 bases from J, with 11 bases in between. In nucleotides, the CDR3 is TGTGCCAGCAGTTTCGGAGGGCGTCCCTACAATGAGCAGTTCTTC. Amino acids: CASSFGGRPYNEQFF.

J is TRBJ2-7 and V is TRBV2, with unresolved D. Germline lookup yields CDR1 SNHLY and CDR2 FYNNEI. Trimming removed 6 bases at V and 4 bases at J, with 10 bases between. This CDR3 contains 12 residues. CDR3 loop: CASRATAYEQYF. The CDR3 DNA is TGTGCCAGCAGGGCCACAGCTTACGAGCAGTACTTC.

The gene calls are TRBV27 and TRBJ2-5; 7 bases are shared with TRBD1. The V gene's germline CDR1 is MNHEY and CDR2 SMNVEV (reference sequence). Unmatched junction bases numbered 8, after V lost 5 bases and J lost 5 bases. The CDR3 is 14 residues long. The CDR3 sequence is CASSKTQGEETQYF. CDR3 bases: TGTGCCAGCAGTAAAACCCAGGGGGAGGAGACCCAGTACTTC.

The V call is TRBV20-1, the J call TRBJ2-5; D tentatively reads TRBD1 or TRBD2 (5 bases each). Germline CDR1 and CDR2: DFQATT and SNEGSKA (reference sequence). V shed 4 bases and J shed 5 bases, with 14 bases lying between them. This CDR3 spans 13 amino acids. In DNA, the CDR3 is TGCAGTGCTACCCCGGGGCCTTGGGAGACCCAGTACTTC. Encoded protein: CSATPGPWETQYF.

The V call is TRBV7-2, the J call TRBJ2-7, with 9 bases lining up with TRBD2. V was pared by 4 bases and J by 7 bases, with 11 bases of the junction left unmatched. The CDR3 is made up of 15 amino acids. Germline-derived CDR1 and CDR2 are SGHTA and FQGNSA. The CDR3 is CASSSYSGGDGEQYF. The CDR3 nucleotides read TGTGCCAGCAGCTCATATAGCGGGGGTGATGGGGAGCAGTACTTC.

The rearrangement uses TRBV5-1 and TRBJ2-4; unclear D gene. Trimming took 4 bases from V and 1 from J, leaving 3 bases between them. The CDR3 runs to 12 residues. Germline CDR1 is SGHRS and CDR2 is YFSETQ. The CDR3 bases are TGCGCCAGCAGCCCGGCCAAAAACATTCAGTACTTC. Amino acid sequence: CASSPAKNIQYF. Supplemented by reference TRBV5-1 and TRBJ2-4, the full variable domain reads KAGVTQTPRYLIKTRGQQVTLSCSPISGHRSVSWYQQTPGQGLQFLFEYFSETQRNKGNFPGRFSGRQFSNSRSEMNVSTLELGDSALYLCASSPAKNIQYFGAGTRLSVL.

CDR3 DNA sequence: TGCAGTGCTAGAGATAGCCGGGAATCGTGGTATGGCTACACCTTC. Translated, it gives CSARDSRESWYGYTF. V and J are TRBV20-1 and TRBJ1-2, with D unresolved. V lost 0 bases, J lost 5 bases, and 16 bases lay in between. The length of the CDR3 is 15 residues. From germline, CDR1 is DFQATT and CDR2 SNEGSKA (reference sequence).

The genes are TRBV12-3 or TRBV12-4 and TRBJ1-1; TRBD1 is a possible D gene (5 bases). V dropped 5 bases and J dropped 1 base, with 14 bases sitting between them. The CDR3 extends over 15 amino acids. CDR3 nucleotides: TGTGCCAGCAGTCCTACAGGTGCTCGGAACACTGAAGCTTTCTTT. Translation gives CASSPTGARNTEAFF.

The J gene is TRBJ2-2, the V gene TRBV30; D gene unclear. The CDR3 runs 11 residues. Germline V CDR1 and CDR2: GTSNPN, SVGIG (reference sequence). V was pared by 0 bases and J by 7 bases, with 3 bases between. The CDR3 coding sequence is TGTGCCTGGAGTGTACTCGGGGAGCTGTTTTTT. It yields the protein CAWSVLGELFF.

This chain joins TRBV7-9 and TRBJ1-6, with TRBD1 as a possible D gene (5 bases). Trimming pared 2 bases from V and 11 bases from J, leaving 7 bases between. Germline V gene data show CDR1 as SEHNR and CDR2 as FQNEAQ (reference sequence). The CDR3 covers 12 residues. CDR3 region: CASSLWGTPLHF. CDR3 in DNA: TGTGCCAGCAGCTTATGGGGGACACCCCTCCACTTT.

The CDR3 bases are TGTGCCAGCAGCCCTTCCTGGAGCACAGATACGCAGTATTTT. Protein: CASSPSWSTDTQYF. The chain links TRBV7-9 to TRBJ2-3; D unresolved. The CDR3 spans 14 residues. CDR1 is SEHNR and CDR2 is FQNEAQ in the germline V gene (reference sequence). The germline V and J ends were trimmed by 5 bases and 0 bases, with 9 bases remaining between them.

This clonotype was seen only once. V is TRBV3-1 and J is TRBJ1-2; D not resolved. The V end was cut by 4 bases, the J end by 4 bases, with 10 bases between. The CDR3 runs to 13 residues. CDR1 is LGHDT and CDR2 is YNNKEL in the germline V gene (reference sequence). The CDR3 DNA is TGTGCCAGCAGCCGCGCCCAGTCCTATGGCTACACCTTC. Amino acids: CASSRAQSYGYTF.

This sequence joins TRBV29-1 and TRBJ1-1; D gene uncertain. V gave up 4 bases and J gave up 1 base, with 10 bases separating them. This CDR3 region has 13 residues. Per the germline V gene, CDR1 is SQVTM and CDR2 is ANQGSEA. The CDR3 bases are TGCAGCGTTGCTAGGAACGCGAACACTGAAGCTTTCTTT. Translating it yields CSVARNANTEAFF.

V gene TRBV5-6 combines with J gene TRBJ2-4; D remains unclear. CDR1 is SGHDT, CDR2 YYEEEE, per germline. Trimming stripped 2 bases from V and 0 bases from J, with 6 bases between. This CDR3 has 14 amino acids. The CDR3 protein is CASSFWVAKNIQYF. CDR3 DNA: TGTGCCAGCAGCTTTTGGGTAGCCAAAAACATTCAGTACTTC.

In this sample, this clonotype turned up a few times. The V and J genes are TRBV20-1 and TRBJ2-5; perhaps TRBD2 as D (6 bases). This CDR3 spans 13 amino acids. V gave up 5 bases and J gave up 1 base, with 11 bases separating them. CDR1 DFQATT and CDR2 SNEGSKA come from the germline V gene (reference sequence). The CDR3 region is CSALGGGQETQYF. For the CDR3, the DNA is TGCAGTGCTCTGGGGGGAGGCCAAGAGACCCAGTACTTC.